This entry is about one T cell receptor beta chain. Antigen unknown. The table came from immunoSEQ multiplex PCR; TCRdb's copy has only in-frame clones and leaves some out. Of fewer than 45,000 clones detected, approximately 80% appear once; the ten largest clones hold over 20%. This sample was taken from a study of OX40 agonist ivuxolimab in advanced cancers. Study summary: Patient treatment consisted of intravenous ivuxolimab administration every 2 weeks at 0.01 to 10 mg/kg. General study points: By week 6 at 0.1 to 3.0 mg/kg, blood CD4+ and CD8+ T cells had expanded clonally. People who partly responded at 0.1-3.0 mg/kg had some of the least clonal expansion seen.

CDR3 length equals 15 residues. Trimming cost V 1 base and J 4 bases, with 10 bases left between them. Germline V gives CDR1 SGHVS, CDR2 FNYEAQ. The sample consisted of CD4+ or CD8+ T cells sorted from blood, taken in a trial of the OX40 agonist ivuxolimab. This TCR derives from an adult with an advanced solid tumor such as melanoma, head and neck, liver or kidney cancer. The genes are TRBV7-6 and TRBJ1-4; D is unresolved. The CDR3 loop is CASSLGGSHNEKLFF. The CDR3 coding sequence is TGTGCCAGCAGCTTAGGCGGCAGCCATAATGAAAAACTGTTTTTT.